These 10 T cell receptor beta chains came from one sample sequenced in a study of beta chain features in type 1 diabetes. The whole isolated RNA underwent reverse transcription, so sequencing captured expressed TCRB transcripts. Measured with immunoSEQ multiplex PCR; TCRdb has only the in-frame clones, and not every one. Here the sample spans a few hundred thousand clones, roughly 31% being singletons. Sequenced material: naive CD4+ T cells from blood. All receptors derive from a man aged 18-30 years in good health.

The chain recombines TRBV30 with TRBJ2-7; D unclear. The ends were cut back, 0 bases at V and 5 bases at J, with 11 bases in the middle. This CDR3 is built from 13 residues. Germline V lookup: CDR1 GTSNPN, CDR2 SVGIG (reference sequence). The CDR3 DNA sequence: TGTGCCTGGAGTGTAGGGTATCGGGACGAGCAGTACTTC. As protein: CAWSVGYRDEQYF.

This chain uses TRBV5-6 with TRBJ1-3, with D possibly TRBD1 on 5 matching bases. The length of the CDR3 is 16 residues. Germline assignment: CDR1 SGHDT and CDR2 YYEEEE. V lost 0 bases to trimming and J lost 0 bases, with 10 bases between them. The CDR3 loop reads CASSLGTILSGNTIYF. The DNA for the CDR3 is TGTGCCAGCAGCTTGGGGACAATCCTCTCTGGAAACACCATATATTTT.

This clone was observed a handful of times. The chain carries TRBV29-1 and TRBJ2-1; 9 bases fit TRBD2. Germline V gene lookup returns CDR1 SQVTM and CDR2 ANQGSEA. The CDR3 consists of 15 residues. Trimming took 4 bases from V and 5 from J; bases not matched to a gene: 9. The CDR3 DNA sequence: TGCAGCGTTGTTGGCCGACTAGCGGATCACAATGAGCAGTTCTTC. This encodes CSVVGRLADHNEQFF.

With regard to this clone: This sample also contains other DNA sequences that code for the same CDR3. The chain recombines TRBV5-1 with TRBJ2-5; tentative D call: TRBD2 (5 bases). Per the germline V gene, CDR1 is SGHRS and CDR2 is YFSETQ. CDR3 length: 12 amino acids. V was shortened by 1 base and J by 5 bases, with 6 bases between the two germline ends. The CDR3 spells CASSLPGETQYF. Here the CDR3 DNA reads TGCGCCAGCAGCTTGCCGGGGGAGACCCAGTACTTC.

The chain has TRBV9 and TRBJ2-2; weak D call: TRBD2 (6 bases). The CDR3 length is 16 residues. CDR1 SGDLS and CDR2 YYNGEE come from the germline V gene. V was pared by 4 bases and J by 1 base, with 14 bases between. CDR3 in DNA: TGTGCCAGCAGCCCGTATTCGCGGGAGAACACCGGGGAGCTGTTTTTT. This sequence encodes CASSPYSRENTGELFF.

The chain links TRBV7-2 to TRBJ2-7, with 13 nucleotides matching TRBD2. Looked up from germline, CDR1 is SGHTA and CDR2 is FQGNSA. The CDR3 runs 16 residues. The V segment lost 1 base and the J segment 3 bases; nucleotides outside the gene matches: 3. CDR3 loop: CASSLGRLAGGYEQYF. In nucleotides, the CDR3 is TGTGCCAGCAGCTTAGGCCGACTAGCGGGAGGCTACGAGCAGTACTTC.

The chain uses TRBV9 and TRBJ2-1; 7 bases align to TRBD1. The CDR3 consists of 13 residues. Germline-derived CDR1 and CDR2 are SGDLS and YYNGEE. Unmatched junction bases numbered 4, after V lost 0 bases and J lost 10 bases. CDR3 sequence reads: CASSVVQGTEQFF. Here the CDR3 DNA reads TGTGCCAGCAGCGTAGTACAGGGGACGGAGCAGTTCTTC. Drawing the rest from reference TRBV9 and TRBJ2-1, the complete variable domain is DSGVTQTPKHLITATGQRVTLRCSPRSGDLSVYWYQQSLDQGLQFLIQYYNGEERAKGNILERFSAQQFPDLHSELNLSSLELGDSALYFCASSVVQGTEQFFGPGTRLTVL.

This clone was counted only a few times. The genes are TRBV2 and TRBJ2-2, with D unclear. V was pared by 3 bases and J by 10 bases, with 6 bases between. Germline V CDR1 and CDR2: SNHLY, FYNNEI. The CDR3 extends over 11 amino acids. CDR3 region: CASSEEMELFF. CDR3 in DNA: TGTGCCAGCAGTGAGGAGATGGAGCTGTTTTTT.

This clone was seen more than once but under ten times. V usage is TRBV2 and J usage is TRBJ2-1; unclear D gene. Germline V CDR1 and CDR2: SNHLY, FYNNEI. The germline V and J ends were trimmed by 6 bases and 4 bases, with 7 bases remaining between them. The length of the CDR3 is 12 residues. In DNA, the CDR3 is TGTGCCAGCAGGGGTGTGTACAATGAGCAGTTCTTC. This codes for CASRGVYNEQFF.

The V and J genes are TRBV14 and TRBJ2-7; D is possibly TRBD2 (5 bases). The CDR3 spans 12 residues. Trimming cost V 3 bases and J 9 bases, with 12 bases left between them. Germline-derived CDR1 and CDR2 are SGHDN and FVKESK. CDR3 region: CASSQDLRAQYF. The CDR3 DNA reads TGTGCCAGCAGCCAGGACTTGAGGGCGCAGTACTTC.